This is a list of T cell receptor beta chains from one sample in a study of regulatory T cells in long-lasting Graves disease. TCRdb recomputed calls from the multiplex PCR reads with MiXCR, one row per CDR3 protein. The sample consists of some 490,000 distinct CDR3 sequences, 9.5% to 15% of them appearing once. This same sample was also part of a study on T cells in Graves' hyperthyroidism and ophthalmopathy.

The sample was peripheral blood mononuclear cells (PBMCs), taken at new diagnosis, from a patient treated with antithyroid drugs. Receptor source: a woman aged 25 to 39 with Graves disease. Both conserved end residues are part of each CDR3. D genes are given only for firm matches. Not every row has a clone size; where given, it reads once, few, many or a size class.

d_gene | abundance | j_gene | v_gene | CDR3nt | CDR3aa
- | many | TRBJ1-2 | TRBV6-5 | TGTGCCAGCAGTTACTCGGCGGCGGGGAGGGGGACCTATGGCTACACCTTC | CASSYSAAGRGTYGYTF
- | - | TRBJ1-5 | TRBV20-1 | TGCAGTGCTAGAGATCAGGGACCTACGAGGGGGCCCCAGCATTTT | CSARDQGPTRGPQHF
- | many | TRBJ1-1 | TRBV30 | TGTGCCTGGAGTGTACGGGGGAGGAGCGGTACTGAAGCTTTCTTT | CAWSVRGRSGTEAFF
- | many | TRBJ1-4 | TRBV10-3 | TGTGCCATCAGTGCAGGGGCAACTAATGAAAAACTGTTTTTT | CAISAGATNEKLFF
TRBD2 | many | TRBJ2-2 | TRBV24-1 | TGTGCCACCAGTGATTTGCAGCGGGGTCGGCTGTTTTTT | CATSDLQRGRLFF
TRBD1 | - | TRBJ2-3 | TRBV18 | TGTGCCAGCTCACCCGACGACAGGGCTTCAGATACGCAGTATTTT | CASSPDDRASDTQYF
- | many | TRBJ2-7 | TRBV12-3/TRBV12-4 | TGTGCCAGCAGTCTTAGACCGCCGCAGTTCTACGAGCAGTACTTC | CASSLRPPQFYEQYF
- | many | TRBJ1-1 | TRBV29-1 | TGCAGCGTTGAAGACGAGCGGATTGAAGCTTTCTTT | CSVEDERIEAFF
TRBD1 | few | TRBJ2-7 | TRBV25-1 | TGTGCCAGCAGTGAATCAGGGGGCGCGGACGAGCAGTACTTC | CASSESGGADEQYF
- | few | TRBJ2-5 | TRBV6-5 | TGTGCCAGCAGTTACTCTCCATTCATCGAGACCCAGTACTTC | CASSYSPFIETQYF
- | many | TRBJ1-4 | TRBV3-1 | TGTGCCAGCAGCCTTGACGGATATGATTACGAAAAACTGTTTTTT | CASSLDGYDYEKLFF
- | few | TRBJ2-5 | TRBV9 | TGTGCCAGCAGCGCACAAGGGAAATTGGCGGAGACCCAGTACTTC | CASSAQGKLAETQYF
- | many | TRBJ2-2 | TRBV19 | TGTGCCAGTCACCTAGGGAGGCCCAACACCGGGGAGCTGTTTTTT | CASHLGRPNTGELFF
TRBD1 | - | TRBJ2-7 | TRBV7-9 | TGTGCCAGCAGCCCTGGGACAGCGAGGGGGTACGAGCAGTACTTC | CASSPGTARGYEQYF
TRBD1 | many | TRBJ2-7 | TRBV7-3 | TGTGCCAGCAGCTCGACAGGGTTGAACGAGCAGTACTTC | CASSSTGLNEQYF
TRBD1 | many | TRBJ2-7 | TRBV27 | TGTGCCAGCGGACGGACAGGGCTTGCCTACGAGCAGTACTTC | CASGRTGLAYEQYF
- | many | TRBJ1-2 | TRBV5-1 | TGCGCCAGCAGCTTGGTGACGGAGGTTGGAAGCTACACCTTC | CASSLVTEVGSYTF
- | - | TRBJ2-1 | TRBV29-1 | TGCAGCGTCGGGCCTCCTTACAATGAGCAGTTCTTC | CSVGPPYNEQFF
- | many | TRBJ1-1 | TRBV2 | TGTGCCAGCAGTGTGAGCAGAAGGAACACTGAAGCTTTCTTT | CASSVSRRNTEAFF
- | - | TRBJ2-5 | TRBV9 | TGTGCCAGCAGCCCCGACAGAGTTCAACAGTACTTC | CASSPDRVQQYF
- | many | TRBJ1-5 | TRBV11-2 | TGTGCCAGCAGCTGGGGGGGGGTAGGGAGCAATCAGCCCCAGCATTTT | CASSWGGVGSNQPQHF
TRBD1 | - | TRBJ2-7 | TRBV6-1 | TGTGCCAGCAGAATGACAGGGTCGGGCGAGCAGTACTTC | CASRMTGSGEQYF
- | many | TRBJ1-2 | TRBV15 | TGTGCCACCAGCTCGCCGGACGGTTTCTATGGCTACACCTTC | CATSSPDGFYGYTF
- | many | TRBJ1-2 | TRBV5-1 | TGCGCCAGCAGCAGGGAGGAGAACTATGGCTACACCTTC | CASSREENYGYTF